The rows below give T cell receptor beta chains drawn from one sample of a study of T-cell reconstitution after alpha-beta-depleted transplantation in children. TCRdb called the PCR reads again in MiXCR, with one record for every CDR3 protein. The table records approximately 150,000 distinct CDR3 sequences, 8% to 10% of them present only once. The source material was PBMCs, mostly from graft donor cells, sampled 180 days after TCRalphabeta/CD19-depleted stem cell transplant. The receptors were sampled from a female patient between 2 and 10 years old who had a stem cell transplant for congenital amegakaryocytic thrombocytopenia, so the T cells may come from the graft donor. The CDR3 runs from the conserved cysteine through the conserved F or W. D genes are given only for firm matches. Expanded clones get a size class; other rows say once, few or many, or leave the size out.

TRBJ1-1	-	TRBV27	TRBD1	CASRIFRGTGAINTEAFF	TGTGCCAGCCGAATCTTTCGCGGAACAGGGGCAATTAACACTGAAGCTTTCTTT
TRBJ2-3	many	TRBV29-1	-	CSVEDPGQSGADTQYF	TGCAGCGTTGAAGACCCCGGACAAAGCGGAGCAGATACGCAGTATTTT
TRBJ2-7	many	TRBV11-2	-	CASSAIKSRGYEQYF	TGTGCCAGCAGCGCCATAAAAAGTCGGGGCTACGAGCAGTACTTC
TRBJ2-3	few	TRBV20-1	TRBD2	CSASVPSGGLAHTQYF	TGCAGTGCTAGCGTACCTAGCGGGGGCCTCGCCCATACGCAGTATTTT
TRBJ1-4	many	TRBV12-3/TRBV12-4	-	CASSLHMHNEKLFF	TGTGCCAGCAGTCTACATATGCATAATGAAAAACTGTTTTTT
TRBJ1-5	many	TRBV6-2/TRBV6-3	-	CASSYSGTSAHQPQHF	TGTGCCAGCAGTTACTCGGGGACATCGGCCCATCAGCCCCAGCATTTT
TRBJ2-2	-	TRBV20-1	-	CSASPGTGNTGELFF	TGCAGTGCTAGTCCGGGGACGGGGAACACCGGGGAGCTGTTTTTT
TRBJ2-1	many	TRBV7-9	-	CASSRTRNEQFF	TGTGCCAGCAGCCGAACCAGGAATGAGCAGTTCTTC
TRBJ2-1	many	TRBV12-3/TRBV12-4	TRBD2	CASSLWDYGTNEQFF	TGTGCCAGCAGTTTGTGGGACTACGGTACCAATGAGCAGTTCTTC
TRBJ2-1	many	TRBV28	-	CASSNPGGWDEQFF	TGTGCCAGCAGCAACCCGGGCGGGTGGGATGAGCAGTTCTTC
TRBJ2-7	many	TRBV20-1	TRBD2	CSALAGGLYEQYF	TGCAGTGCTCTAGCGGGAGGCCTCTACGAGCAGTACTTC
TRBJ2-7	many	TRBV12-3/TRBV12-4	TRBD1	CASSFRQGANEQYF	TGTGCCAGCAGTTTTCGGCAGGGGGCCAACGAGCAGTACTTC
TRBJ2-5	few	TRBV5-1	-	CASSLWDSETQYF	TGCGCCAGCAGCTTGTGGGACTCGGAGACCCAGTACTTC
TRBJ2-3	many	TRBV20-1	-	CSVGIYDTQYF	TGCAGTGTTGGGATTTACGATACGCAGTATTTT
TRBJ2-1	few	TRBV1	-	CTSSHPRYGYEQFF	TGCACCAGCAGCCACCCCCGGTATGGCTATGAGCAGTTCTTC
TRBJ2-1	many	TRBV20-1	-	CSARDPTDYNEQFF	TGCAGTGCTAGAGATCCGACAGACTACAATGAGCAGTTCTTC
TRBJ2-1	many	TRBV28	TRBD2	CASTPKLAGPRGEQFF	TGTGCCAGCACCCCGAAGCTAGCGGGGCCAAGAGGTGAGCAGTTCTTC
TRBJ2-4	-	TRBV5-5	-	CASSPGFGAKNIQYF	TGTGCCAGCAGCCCAGGGTTTGGGGCCAAAAACATTCAGTACTTC
TRBJ2-7	many	TRBV20-1	-	CSAKRDSYEQYF	TGCAGTGCTAAACGGGATTCCTACGAGCAGTACTTC
TRBJ2-1	many	TRBV5-1	-	CASSGGLSYNEQFF	TGCGCCAGCAGTGGCGGACTCTCCTACAATGAGCAGTTCTTC
TRBJ1-5	many	TRBV20-1	-	CSASQGASSNQPQHF	TGCAGTGCTAGCCAGGGCGCTTCTAGCAATCAGCCCCAGCATTTT
TRBJ2-7	many	TRBV5-1	-	CASSLDSGTYEQYF	TGCGCCAGCAGCTTGGACTCCGGTACCTACGAGCAGTACTTC
TRBJ2-7	-	TRBV20-1	TRBD2	CSVRERAGPYEQYF	TGCAGTGTTAGAGAACGAGCGGGGCCCTACGAGCAGTACTTC
TRBJ2-3	many	TRBV7-2	TRBD2	CASSFLAGLGTDTQYF	TGTGCCAGCAGCTTTCTAGCGGGATTAGGTACAGATACGCAGTATTTT
TRBJ2-2	once	TRBV29-1	-	CSVADRSNTGELFF	TGCAGCGTTGCCGACAGGTCGAACACCGGGGAGCTGTTTTTT
TRBJ1-5	few	TRBV6-5	-	CASSLQGLSNQPQHF	TGTGCCAGCAGTTTACAGGGCCTTAGCAATCAGCCCCAGCATTTT
TRBJ2-7	few	TRBV4-1	-	CASSQEGVTSTYF	TGCGCCAGCAGCCAAGAAGGTGTAACTAGCACGTACTTC
TRBJ2-2	many	TRBV12-3/TRBV12-4	TRBD2	CASSWGLAGVKTGELFF	TGTGCCAGCAGTTGGGGACTAGCGGGAGTGAAGACCGGGGAGCTGTTTTTT
TRBJ1-2	many	TRBV29-1	TRBD1	CSVEGQGFGYTF	TGCAGCGTTGAGGGACAGGGTTTTGGCTACACCTTC
TRBJ1-5	few	TRBV7-2	-	CASSLAGSTNQPQHF	TGTGCCAGCAGCCTTGCAGGGTCCACCAATCAGCCCCAGCATTTT
TRBJ2-7	many	TRBV20-1	-	CSARQSGYEQYF	TGCAGTGCAAGACAGAGTGGCTACGAGCAGTACTTC
TRBJ2-1	many	TRBV5-1	-	CASSLRGLYNEQFF	TGCGCCAGCAGCCTAAGGGGATTGTACAATGAGCAGTTCTTC
TRBJ2-1	many	TRBV5-1	TRBD2	CASSRTRKTSGGAVSYNEQFF	TGCGCCAGCAGCCGAACCCGAAAGACTAGCGGGGGGGCGGTCTCCTACAATGAGCAGTTCTTC
TRBJ2-7	-	TRBV7-8	-	CASSLHSEQYF	TGTGCCAGCAGCTTACACAGCGAGCAGTACTTC
TRBJ2-7	few	TRBV30	TRBD2	CAWSGGYGGGYEQYF	TGTGCCTGGAGTGGTGGGTACGGGGGGGGATACGAGCAGTACTTC
TRBJ2-7	many	TRBV9	-	CATNSGRHYEQYF	TGTGCCACCAACTCGGGACGGCACTACGAGCAGTACTTC
TRBJ2-3	-	TRBV9	-	CASSVDAGTDTQYF	TGTGCCAGCAGCGTAGATGCGGGGACAGATACGCAGTATTTT
TRBJ2-3	-	TRBV28	TRBD2	CASSLRLAGFSTYTQYF	TGTGCCAGCAGTCTCCGACTAGCGGGGTTTAGCACATATACGCAGTATTTT
TRBJ1-1	many	TRBV28	TRBD1	CASSLDNRGYAFF	TGTGCCAGCAGTTTGGACAACAGGGGTTACGCTTTCTTT
TRBJ2-7	many	TRBV5-5	-	CASRSTVSSYEQYF	TGTGCCAGCAGATCGACAGTCAGCTCCTACGAGCAGTACTTC
TRBJ2-7	few	TRBV20-1	TRBD2	CSAREGSGSWIYEQYF	TGCAGTGCTAGAGAGGGTAGCGGGAGTTGGATCTACGAGCAGTACTTC
TRBJ2-3	many	TRBV29-1	-	CSVATGDTQYF	TGCAGCGTTGCCACGGGGGATACGCAGTATTTT
TRBJ2-3	many	TRBV29-1	-	CSVEWLYLGGTDTQYF	TGCAGCGTTGAATGGTTATACCTGGGGGGCACAGATACGCAGTATTTT
TRBJ2-1	many	TRBV20-1	TRBD2	CSALRTSINSYNEQFF	TGCAGTGCCCTCAGGACTAGCATAAACTCCTACAATGAGCAGTTCTTC
TRBJ2-3	-	TRBV6-2/TRBV6-3	TRBD2	CASSYQIRTSRSRDTQYF	TGTGCCAGCAGTTATCAAATCAGGACTAGCAGGAGCCGGGATACGCAGTATTTT
TRBJ1-1	few	TRBV20-1	-	CSAAPSGEYTEAFF	TGCAGTGCCGCCCCGTCAGGGGAGTACACTGAAGCTTTCTTT
TRBJ1-3	few	TRBV5-1	-	CASSLSAGNTIYF	TGCGCCAGCAGCTTGTCAGCTGGAAACACCATATATTTT
TRBJ1-1	-	TRBV5-6	-	CASSLPASMNTEAFF	TGTGCCAGCAGCTTGCCGGCCAGCATGAACACTGAAGCTTTCTTT
TRBJ1-5	few	TRBV12-3/TRBV12-4	-	CASSFSGAADQPQHF	TGTGCCAGCAGTTTCAGCGGGGCGGCAGATCAGCCCCAGCATTTT
TRBJ2-1	many	TRBV12-3/TRBV12-4	-	CASSRPGGANEQFF	TGTGCCAGCAGTAGACCCGGGGGAGCCAATGAGCAGTTCTTC
TRBJ2-2	many	TRBV20-1	TRBD1	CSARDRGLVGELFF	TGCAGTGCTAGGGATAGGGGGCTAGTCGGGGAGCTGTTTTTT